The source of this T cell receptor (beta chain) is a study of T cell changes during pregnancy in multiple sclerosis. As for this clone: Other DNA sequences in this specimen translate into the identical CDR3.

Using immunoSEQ multiplex PCR, the repertoire was profiled, and TCRdb retains in-frame clones only, with some absent. The sample carries about 66,000 clones, around nine tenths recorded once. The clonotype was recovered from a female donor with multiple sclerosis, enrolled in a pregnancy study. The specimen comprised CD8+ T cells from peripheral blood mononuclear cells, sampled before pregnancy.

The CDR3 loop is CAIGTGDSNQPQHF. The CDR3 DNA sequence: TGTGCCATCGGGACAGGGGATAGCAATCAGCCCCAGCATTTT. The gene calls are TRBV10-3 and TRBJ1-5, with 10 bases that match TRBD1. V was clipped by 8 bases and J by 0 bases; unmatched bases: 1. CDR3 length equals 14 residues. Germline CDR1 ENHRY, CDR2 SYGVKD.